Below, 6 T cell receptor beta chains from the same sample are listed, as sequenced in a study of shared clonotypes between healthy human individuals. Profiled with immunoSEQ multiplex PCR; TCRdb holds only in-frame clones, not every one. The data contain roughly 2.5 million clones, more than 90% of them singletons. Material: naive CD4+ T cells sorted from blood. Subset of the sample: CD45RA+ positively selected. Receptors were obtained from a man aged 18-30 years in good health.

The gene calls are TRBV6-6 and TRBJ1-4; TRBD1 might be the D (6 bases). This CDR3 region has 13 residues. The V end lost 10 bases, the J end lost 8 bases, and 17 bases lay between the germline ends. CDR1 is MNHNY, CDR2 SVGAGI, per germline (reference sequence). The CDR3 is CATKTGGWEKLFF. For the CDR3, the DNA is TGTGCCACCAAGACAGGCGGTTGGGAAAAACTGTTTTTT.

V and J are TRBV30 and TRBJ2-5; possible D gene TRBD2, 6 bases. Germline V gene sequence: CDR1 GTSNPN, CDR2 SVGIG (reference sequence). The CDR3 is 13 residues long. The germline V and J ends were trimmed by 1 base and 3 bases, with 9 bases remaining between them. CDR3 amino acids: CAWSGIAEETQYF. In DNA form, the CDR3 reads TGTGCCTGGAGTGGGATAGCGGAAGAGACCCAGTACTTC.

The V call is TRBV23-1, the J call TRBJ1-2; D is uncertain. TRBV23-1 is designated an ORF whose function remains uncertain. Trimming took off 0 bases at V and 3 bases at J, with 8 bases between the two ends. This CDR3 spans 14 amino acids. The CDR3 DNA follows: TGCGCCAGCAGTCAATCGGGGAGGTACTATGGCTACACCTTC. Its protein product is CASSQSGRYYGYTF.

The chain couples TRBV25-1 to TRBJ1-1; D is unresolved. This CDR3 spans 17 amino acids. The germline V gene has CDR1 MGHDK and CDR2 SYGVNS. V dropped 3 bases and J dropped 5 bases, with 22 bases sitting between them. The CDR3 DNA reads as TGTGCCAGCAGTGACGGATCTCGAGGCAGCGGAGGGACTGAAGCTTTCTTT. Its translation: CASSDGSRGSGGTEAFF.

The chain carries TRBV7-2 and TRBJ2-7; TRBD2 agrees at 11 bases. Germline CDR1 and CDR2: SGHTA and FQGNSA. The V gene end was trimmed by 3 bases and the J gene end by 12 bases; junction bases not matched to a gene: 13. This CDR3 has 15 residues. In DNA, the CDR3 is TGTGCCAGCAGCTTGACTAGCGGGATCATTTCTCCTGCGTACTTC. It is translated as CASSLTSGIISPAYF. Supplemented by reference TRBV7-2 and TRBJ2-7, the full variable domain reads GAGVSQSPSNKVTEKGKDVELRCDPISGHTALYWYRQSLGQGLEFLIYFQGNSAPDKSGLPSDRFSAERTGGSVSTLTIQRTQQEDSAVYLCASSLTSGIISPAYFGPGTRLTVT.

This clone came up a few times. The rearrangement uses TRBV6-6 and TRBJ2-2; D is unresolved. CDR3 length equals 12 residues. V dropped 7 bases and J dropped 7 bases, with 10 bases sitting between them. CDR1 is MNHNY, CDR2 SVGAGI, per germline (reference sequence). The CDR3 is CASTVGNGELFF. The CDR3 DNA is TGTGCCAGCACCGTAGGGAACGGGGAGCTGTTTTTT.